This T cell receptor beta chain was sequenced in a study of breast tumors, draining lymph nodes, adjacent tissues. TCRdb re-called the multiplex PCR reads with MiXCR, one entry per CDR3 protein. The repertoire has roughly 80,000 distinct CDR3 sequences, about 21% of them found once; the top ten carry approximately 2.5%. The germline V and J ends were trimmed by 2 bases and 0 bases, with 2 bases remaining between them. CDR1 DFQATT and CDR2 SNEGSKA come from the germline V gene (reference sequence). This CDR3 comprises 12 residues. Samples came from axillary lymph nodes draining the breast cancer. Ten or more counts support this clonotype.

Sequenced material: axillary lymph node tissue. V usage is TRBV20-1 and J usage is TRBJ1-5; D ambiguous. The receptor was isolated from a female donor with breast cancer. Some clones in this sample may be carry-over from other donors' samples. CDR3 in DNA: TGCAGTGCTAGATCTAGCAATCAGCCCCAGCATTTT. Translation gives CSARSSNQPQHF.